This entry lists 6 T cell receptor beta chains sequenced from one sample in a study of vaccination and CD4 T cells after COVID-19. The treatment is: approximately nine-day PBMC culture with coronavirus spike peptide pools or control peptides (ViraFEST assay). The Oncomine TCR Beta short-read assay sequenced DNA from cultured CD4+ T cells. TCRdb redid the calling of the PCR reads with MiXCR, one entry per CDR3 protein. Of 6,600 or so distinct CDR3 sequences in the sample, approximately 42% were seen once. These receptors' targets are unknown. Sequenced input: CD4+ T cells from blood, cultured in vitro. The receptor set was obtained from a human donor who had recovered from COVID-19.

The chain combines TRBV6-1 with TRBJ1-5; D not resolved. From germline, CDR1 is MNHNS and CDR2 SASEGT. The V and J ends lost 5 bases and 4 bases respectively, with 3 bases between them. The CDR3 is 11 amino acids. Here the CDR3 reads CASSTNQPQHF. In nucleotides, the CDR3 is TGTGCCAGCAGTACAAATCAGCCCCAGCATTTT.

V is TRBV2 and J is TRBJ1-1; D ambiguous. V was clipped by 4 bases and J by 6 bases, with 12 bases between them. CDR1 and CDR2 (germline): SNHLY, FYNNEI. The CDR3 spans 13 residues. CDR3 sequence (DNA): TGTGCCAGCAGTGTAGAAGGGAGGGCTGAAGCTTTCTTT. Protein product: CASSVEGRAEAFF.

The V and J genes are TRBV20-1 and TRBJ1-2; 7 bases match TRBD1. This CDR3 contains 13 residues. V dropped 6 bases and J dropped 5; count of bases not matched to a gene: 9. Germline values: CDR1 DFQATT, CDR2 SNEGSKA (reference sequence). CDR3 loop: CSAAGTVTYGYTF. The DNA of the CDR3 is TGCAGTGCAGCCGGGACAGTGACATATGGCTACACCTTC.

The J gene is TRBJ2-7, the V gene TRBV21-1. TRBV21-1 is termed a pseudogene. The CDR3 has 14 residues. Here the CDR3 reads CASRQDDSPYEQYF. CDR3 in DNA: TGTGCCAGCAGGCAAGATGACAGCCCCTACGAGCAGTACTTC.

The CDR3 is CSARGSSGSRSAADTQYF. The CDR3, as DNA: TGCAGTGCTAGAGGCTCTAGCGGGAGCAGAAGTGCGGCAGATACGCAGTATTTT. This chain uses TRBV20-1 with TRBJ2-3; 10 bases fit TRBD2. Germline lookup yields CDR1 DFQATT and CDR2 SNEGSKA (reference sequence). The J segment lost 4 bases and the V segment lost 1 base, leaving 14 bases of the junction unmatched. The CDR3 spans 18 residues.

The chain recombines TRBV7-8 with TRBJ2-7; possibly TRBD1 or TRBD2 for D (6 bases each). Germline CDR1 SGHVS, CDR2 FQNEAQ. CDR3 length: 15 residues. Trimming left V 1 base short and J 0 bases short, with 10 bases between. The CDR3 nucleotides read TGTGCCAGCAGCTTAGAGGGGGGAACCTCCTACGAGCAGTACTTC. This translates into CASSLEGGTSYEQYF.